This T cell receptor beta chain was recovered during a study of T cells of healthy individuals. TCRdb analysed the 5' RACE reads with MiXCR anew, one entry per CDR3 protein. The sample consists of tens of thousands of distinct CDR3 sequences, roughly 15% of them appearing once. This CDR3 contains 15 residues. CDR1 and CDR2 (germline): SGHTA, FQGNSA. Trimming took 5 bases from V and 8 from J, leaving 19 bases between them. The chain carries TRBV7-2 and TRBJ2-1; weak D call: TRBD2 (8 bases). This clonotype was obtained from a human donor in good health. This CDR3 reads CASSPTGGGKYEQFF. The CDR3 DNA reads TGTGCCAGCAGCCCTACGGGAGGGGGCAAATATGAGCAGTTCTTC.